This TCR beta chain originates from a study of STAT5B mutations in CD4+ large granular lymphocyte leukemia. Regarding this clone: The antigen remains undetermined.

The study's findings and limits: Approximately 25% of private leukemic clonotypes occurred rarely in other patients' non-leukemic repertoires. Compared with healthy controls (2/35), patient top clones favored TRBV06 (8/27). Patient CD4-sorted repertoires stayed more clonal than healthy ones after leukemic-clone removal.

CDR3 size: 14 residues. With V trimmed by 2 bases and J by 2 bases, 3 bases remained unmatched. Germline assignment: CDR1 LNHDA and CDR2 SQIVND (reference sequence). This was a survey-level run. Some clones are missing from TCRdb's copy, which holds only in-frame ones; the method was immunoSEQ multiplex PCR. The sample lists about 26,000 clones, 81% occurring once. This TCR derives from a human donor in good health. V and J are TRBV19 and TRBJ2-7; TRBD1 matches at 7 bases. Sequencing input: CD4+ T cells from blood buffy coats. The CDR3 spells CASSIWQGAYEQYF. In DNA form, the CDR3 reads TGTGCCAGTAGTATATGGCAGGGGGCCTACGAGCAGTACTTC.